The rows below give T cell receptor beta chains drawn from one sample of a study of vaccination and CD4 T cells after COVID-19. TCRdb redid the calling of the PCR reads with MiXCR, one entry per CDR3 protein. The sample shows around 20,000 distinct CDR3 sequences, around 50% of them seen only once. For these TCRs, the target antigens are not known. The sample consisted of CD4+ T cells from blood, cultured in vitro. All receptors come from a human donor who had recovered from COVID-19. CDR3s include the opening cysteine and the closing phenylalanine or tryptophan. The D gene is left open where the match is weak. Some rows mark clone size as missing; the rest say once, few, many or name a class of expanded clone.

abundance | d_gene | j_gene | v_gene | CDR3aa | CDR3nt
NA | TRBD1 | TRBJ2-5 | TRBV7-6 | CASSVRGRDETQYF | TGTGCCAGCAGCGTCAGGGGGCGCGACGAGACCCAGTACTTC
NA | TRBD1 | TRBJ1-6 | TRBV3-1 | CASSQDRRTGGHYNSPLHF | TGTGCCAGCAGCCAAGATAGGAGGACAGGGGGCCATTATAATTCACCCCTCCACTTT
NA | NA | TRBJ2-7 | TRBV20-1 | CSARPVPDSGGNEQYF | TGCAGTGCTAGACCAGTTCCCGACAGTGGAGGCAACGAGCAGTACTTC
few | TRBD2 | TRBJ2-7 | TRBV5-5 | CASSPGGGRGGTSGRQYF | TGTGCCAGCAGCCCTGGAGGCGGAAGAGGTGGGACTAGCGGGAGGCAGTACTTC
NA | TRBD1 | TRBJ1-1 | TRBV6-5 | CASSSGTGLAEAFF | TGTGCCAGCAGTTCAGGGACAGGGCTAGCTGAAGCTTTCTTT
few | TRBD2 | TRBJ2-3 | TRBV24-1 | CATSDSLADWRSTDTQYF | TGTGCCACCAGTGACTCCCTAGCGGATTGGCGGTCCACAGATACGCAGTATTTT
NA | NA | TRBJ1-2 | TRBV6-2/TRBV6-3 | CASSWSGGYGYTF | TGTGCCAGCAGTTGGAGTGGAGGGTATGGCTACACCTTC
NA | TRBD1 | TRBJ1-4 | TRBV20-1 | CSAGRDSTTNEKLFF | TGCAGTGCTGGGCGGGACAGCACAACTAATGAAAAACTGTTTTTT
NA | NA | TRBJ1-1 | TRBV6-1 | CASSVLQVGDTEAFF | TGTGCCAGCAGTGTCCTACAGGTTGGGGACACTGAAGCTTTCTTT
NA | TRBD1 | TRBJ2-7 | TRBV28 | CASSGDEGAFDYEQYF | TGTGCCAGCTCCGGGGATGAGGGGGCGTTCGACTACGAGCAGTACTTC
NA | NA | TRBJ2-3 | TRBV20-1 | CSARMGFPGAGTRTDTQYF | TGCAGTGCTAGAATGGGCTTCCCGGGGGCCGGAACTCGAACAGATACGCAGTATTTT
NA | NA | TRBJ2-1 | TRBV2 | CASSGQASYNEQFF | TGTGCCAGCAGTGGACAGGCCTCCTACAATGAGCAGTTCTTC
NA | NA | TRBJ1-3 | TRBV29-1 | CSVDRDGGNTIYF | TGCAGCGTTGACCGGGACGGAGGAAACACCATATATTTT
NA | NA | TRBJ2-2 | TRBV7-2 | CASSLIRVGELFF | TGTGCCAGCAGCTTAATCCGAGTCGGGGAGCTGTTTTTT
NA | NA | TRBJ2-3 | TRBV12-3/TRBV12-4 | CASSTIGDTQYF | TGTGCCAGCAGTACGATCGGAGATACGCAGTATTTT
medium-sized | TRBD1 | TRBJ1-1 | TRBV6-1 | CASSHGEGTGNTEAFF | TGTGCCAGCAGCCATGGGGAGGGGACAGGGAACACTGAAGCTTTCTTT
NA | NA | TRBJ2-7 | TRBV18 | CASSPGDEQYF | TGTGCCAGCTCACCTGGCGACGAGCAGTACTTC
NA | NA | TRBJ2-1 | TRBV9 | CASSVGDLNEQFF | TGTGCCAGCAGCGTAGGGGATCTCAATGAGCAGTTCTTC
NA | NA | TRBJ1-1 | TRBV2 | CASSGLVNTEAFF | TGTGCCAGCAGTGGGTTAGTGAACACTGAAGCTTTCTTT
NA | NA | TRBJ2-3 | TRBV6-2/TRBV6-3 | CASSYGLTTQDTQYF | TGTGCCAGCAGTTACGGACTCACCACCCAAGATACGCAGTATTTT
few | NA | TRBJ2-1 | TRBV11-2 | CASSSMRTYNEQFF | TGTGCCAGCAGCTCCATGCGGACCTACAATGAGCAGTTCTTC
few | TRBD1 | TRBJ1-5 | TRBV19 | CASSGTGEQPQHF | TGTGCCAGTAGTGGGACAGGAGAGCAGCCCCAGCATTTT
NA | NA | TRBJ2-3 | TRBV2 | CASRSDPSTDTQYF | TGTGCCAGCAGGAGCGATCCTAGCACAGATACGCAGTATTTT
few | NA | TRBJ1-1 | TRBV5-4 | CAIRTDPNTEAFF | TGTGCCATACGGACAGATCCCAACACTGAAGCTTTCTTT
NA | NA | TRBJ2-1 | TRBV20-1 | CSARDPRQNEQFF | TGCAGTGCTAGAGATCCCCGTCAGAATGAGCAGTTCTTC
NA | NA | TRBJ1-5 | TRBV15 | CATSIGYQPQHF | TGTGCCACCAGCATCGGTTATCAGCCCCAGCATTTT
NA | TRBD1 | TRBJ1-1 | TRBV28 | CASSFWDRNTEAFF | TGTGCCAGCAGTTTCTGGGACAGGAACACTGAAGCTTTCTTT
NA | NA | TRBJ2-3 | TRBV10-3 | CAIGGSTSTDTQYF | TGTGCCATCGGGGGGTCCACTAGCACAGATACGCAGTATTTT
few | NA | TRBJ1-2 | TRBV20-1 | CSARDQFRSSLNYGYTF | TGCAGTGCTAGAGATCAGTTCCGAAGTAGCCTGAACTATGGCTACACCTTC